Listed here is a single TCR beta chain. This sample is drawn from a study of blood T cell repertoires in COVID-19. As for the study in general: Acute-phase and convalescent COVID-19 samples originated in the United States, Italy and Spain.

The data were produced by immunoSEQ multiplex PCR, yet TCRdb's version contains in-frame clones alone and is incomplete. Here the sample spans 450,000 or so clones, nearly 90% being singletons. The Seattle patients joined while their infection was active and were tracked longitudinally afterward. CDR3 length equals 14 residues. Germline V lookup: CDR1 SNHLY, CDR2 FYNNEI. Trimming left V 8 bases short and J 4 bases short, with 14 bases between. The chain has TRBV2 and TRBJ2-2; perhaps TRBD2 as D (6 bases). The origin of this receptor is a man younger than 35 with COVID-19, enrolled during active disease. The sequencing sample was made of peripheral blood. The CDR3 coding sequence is TGTGCCAGCGAGGCACCGGGAGTCACCGGGGAGCTGTTTTTT. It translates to CASEAPGVTGELFF.